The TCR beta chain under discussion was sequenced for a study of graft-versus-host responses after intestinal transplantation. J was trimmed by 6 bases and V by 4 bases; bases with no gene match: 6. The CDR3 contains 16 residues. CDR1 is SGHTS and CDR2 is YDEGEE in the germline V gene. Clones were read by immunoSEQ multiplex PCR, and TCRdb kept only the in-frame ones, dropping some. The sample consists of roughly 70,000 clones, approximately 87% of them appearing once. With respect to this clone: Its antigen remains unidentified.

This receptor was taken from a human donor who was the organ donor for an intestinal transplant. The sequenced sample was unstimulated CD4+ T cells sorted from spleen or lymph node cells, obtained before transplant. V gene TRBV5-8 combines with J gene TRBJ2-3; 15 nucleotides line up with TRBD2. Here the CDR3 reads CASSATGTSGGDTQYF. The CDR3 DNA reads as TGTGCCAGCAGCGCGACCGGGACTAGCGGGGGGGATACGCAGTATTTT.